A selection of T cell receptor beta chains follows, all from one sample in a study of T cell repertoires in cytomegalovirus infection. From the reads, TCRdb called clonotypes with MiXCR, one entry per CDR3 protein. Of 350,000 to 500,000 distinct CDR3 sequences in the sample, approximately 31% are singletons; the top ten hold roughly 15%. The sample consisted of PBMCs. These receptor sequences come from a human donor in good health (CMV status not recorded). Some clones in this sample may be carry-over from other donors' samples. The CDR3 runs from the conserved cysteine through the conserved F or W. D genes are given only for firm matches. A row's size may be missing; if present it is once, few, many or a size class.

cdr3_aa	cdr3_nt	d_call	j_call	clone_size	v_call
CASTRLDPGYEQYF	TGTGCCAGCACCCGTCTGGACCCCGGGTACGAGCAGTACTTC	NA	TRBJ2-7	many	TRBV5-6
CASSPTRDRGHWTGELFF	TGTGCCAGCAGTCCGACGAGAGACAGGGGGCATTGGACCGGGGAGCTGTTTTTT	TRBD1	TRBJ2-2	many	TRBV12-3/TRBV12-4
CASSPSGGYDTEAFF	TGTGCCAGCAGCCCCAGCGGGGGGTATGACACTGAAGCTTTCTTT	NA	TRBJ1-1	NA	TRBV7-9
CASSLSGVSQPQHF	TGTGCCAGCAGTTTATCAGGGGTTTCTCAGCCCCAGCATTTT	NA	TRBJ1-5	many	TRBV7-9
CASEDSGNTIYF	TGTGCCAGTGAGGACTCTGGAAACACCATATATTTT	NA	TRBJ1-3	once	TRBV19
CASRLPGQVNTEAFF	TGTGCCAGCAGGCTCCCAGGACAAGTGAACACTGAAGCTTTCTTT	NA	TRBJ1-1	NA	TRBV7-2
CASIRQGTYNEQFF	TGTGCCAGCATCCGTCAGGGGACGTACAATGAGCAGTTCTTC	NA	TRBJ2-1	many	TRBV11-2
CASREQGTANTEAFF	TGTGCCAGCAGGGAGCAGGGAACCGCGAACACTGAAGCTTTCTTT	NA	TRBJ1-1	NA	TRBV6-4
CASSTPPGTEAFF	TGTGCCAGTAGTACGCCCCCAGGGACTGAAGCTTTCTTT	NA	TRBJ1-1	NA	TRBV19
CASSLVGTGEQFF	TGTGCCAGCAGCTTAGTAGGAACTGGGGAGCAGTTCTTC	NA	TRBJ2-1	many	TRBV7-9
CASSWTPPGGTGHEQYF	TGTGCCAGCAGCTGGACCCCGCCCGGGGGGACAGGTCACGAGCAGTACTTC	NA	TRBJ2-7	NA	TRBV5-5
CASSQDVGSPWREQFF	TGCGCCAGCAGCCAAGATGTAGGGTCGCCCTGGAGAGAGCAGTTCTTC	NA	TRBJ2-1	few	TRBV4-1
CASSLDHRSSYEQYF	TGTGCCAGCAGCTTAGATCATCGCAGCTCCTACGAGCAGTACTTC	NA	TRBJ2-7	NA	TRBV11-2
CASRGEGSNQPQHF	TGTGCCAGCAGGGGGGAAGGGAGCAATCAGCCCCAGCATTTT	NA	TRBJ1-5	NA	TRBV6-8
CASSMTGGTYEQYF	TGTGCCAGTAGTATGACAGGGGGGACCTACGAGCAGTACTTC	TRBD1	TRBJ2-7	few	TRBV19
CASSPEGAVNTEAFF	TGTGCCAGCAGCCCCGAAGGCGCAGTGAACACTGAAGCTTTCTTT	NA	TRBJ1-1	many	TRBV7-3
CATSDSTRLTDTQYF	TGTGCCACCAGTGATTCAACTAGACTGACAGATACGCAGTATTTT	NA	TRBJ2-3	NA	TRBV24-1
CASSDLGRVNTEAFF	TGTGCCAGCAGTGATCTGGGCAGGGTGAACACTGAAGCTTTCTTT	NA	TRBJ1-1	few	TRBV6-1
CASSDIGTGGPGANVLTF	TGTGCCAGCAGCGACATAGGGACAGGGGGCCCTGGGGCCAACGTCCTGACTTTC	TRBD1	TRBJ2-6	few	TRBV3-1
CASSLFRNTEAFF	TGTGCCAGCAGTTTATTCAGGAACACTGAAGCTTTCTTT	NA	TRBJ1-1	NA	TRBV28
CASSLAARERYNSPLHF	TGTGCCAGCAGCTTAGCCGCCAGGGAACGGTATAATTCACCCCTCCACTTT	NA	TRBJ1-6	many	TRBV7-8
CASRGTGGSDEQYF	TGTGCCAGCAGGGGCACAGGGGGAAGTGACGAGCAGTACTTC	TRBD1	TRBJ2-7	few	TRBV2
CSAVWTGPEVYGYTF	TGCAGTGCGGTCTGGACAGGCCCGGAGGTCTATGGCTACACCTTC	TRBD1	TRBJ1-2	NA	TRBV20-1
CASSKDRAVHEQYF	TGTGCCAGCAGCAAGGACAGGGCGGTCCACGAGCAGTACTTC	TRBD1	TRBJ2-7	NA	TRBV3-1
CASSLRGGNYGYTF	TGTGCCAGCAGTTTACGCGGTGGGAACTATGGCTACACCTTC	NA	TRBJ1-2	few	TRBV27
CASTRDVNTGELFF	TGTGCCAGCACCAGGGACGTGAACACCGGGGAGCTGTTTTTT	NA	TRBJ2-2	NA	TRBV7-6
CASSPEGASVTGELFF	TGCGCCAGCAGCCCCGAAGGCGCTAGCGTGACCGGGGAGCTGTTTTTT	NA	TRBJ2-2	few	TRBV4-1
CASSYRGIDTEAFF	TGTGCCAGCAGCTACAGGGGAATCGACACTGAAGCTTTCTTT	TRBD1	TRBJ1-1	NA	TRBV6-6
CAWSVEDRVNSPLHF	TGTGCCTGGAGTGTAGAGGACAGGGTCAATTCACCCCTCCACTTT	TRBD1	TRBJ1-6	few	TRBV30
CASSDYSYEQYF	TGCGCCAGCAGTGACTATTCCTACGAGCAGTACTTC	NA	TRBJ2-7	NA	TRBV10-2
CASSLGRVRGRSYNEQFF	TGTGCCAGCAGCTTAGGGCGGGTCCGCGGACGCTCCTACAATGAGCAGTTCTTC	NA	TRBJ2-1	few	TRBV13
CASSMRGGADTQYF	TGTGCCAGTAGTATGCGGGGGGGCGCAGATACGCAGTATTTT	TRBD2	TRBJ2-3	few	TRBV19